This T cell receptor (beta chain) was found in a study of T cell responses to AZD1222 COVID-19 vaccine. TCRdb's copy holds only in-frame clones and misses some; the assay was immunoSEQ multiplex PCR. The sample gives approximately 150,000 clones, roughly 90% of which show up once; 4.3% is in the top ten. Pooling covered second doses at about 4 or about 12 weeks. This clone was seen once. This receptor was identified in an adult who received the AZD1222 COVID-19 vaccine. Sequencing was performed on peripheral blood, taken 28 days after the second AZD1222 dose.

CDR3 nucleotide sequence: TGTGCCGTTGACAGGGGTGGCACTGAAGCTTTCTTT. Translation: CAVDRGGTEAFF. This chain links TRBV30 with TRBJ1-1; the match to TRBD1 covers 8 bases. This CDR3 has 12 residues. Germline V CDR1 and CDR2: GTSNPN, SVGIG (reference sequence). V shed 8 bases, J shed 4 bases, and the junction held 6 bases outside the gene matches.